This TCR beta chain came from a study of T cell changes during pregnancy in multiple sclerosis. CDR3 length: 14 amino acids. Per the germline V gene, CDR1 is LGHNA and CDR2 is YSLEER. After removal of 2 bases from V and 5 bases from J, the junction contained 4 bases not matched to a gene. The repertoire was sequenced with immunoSEQ multiplex PCR; TCRdb's copy has only in-frame clones and lacks some. The repertoire consists of 12,000 or so clones, with about 88% occurring once and the leading ten covering about 15%. The chain has TRBV4-3 and TRBJ1-1; 8 bases agree with TRBD1. The origin of this receptor is a female donor in good health, enrolled as a control in a pregnancy study. This specimen consisted of CD8+ T cells from peripheral blood mononuclear cells, obtained in the second trimester of pregnancy. The CDR3 loop reads CASSQQTGVTEAFF. CDR3 nucleotides: TGCGCCAGCAGCCAACAGACAGGGGTGACTGAAGCTTTCTTT.